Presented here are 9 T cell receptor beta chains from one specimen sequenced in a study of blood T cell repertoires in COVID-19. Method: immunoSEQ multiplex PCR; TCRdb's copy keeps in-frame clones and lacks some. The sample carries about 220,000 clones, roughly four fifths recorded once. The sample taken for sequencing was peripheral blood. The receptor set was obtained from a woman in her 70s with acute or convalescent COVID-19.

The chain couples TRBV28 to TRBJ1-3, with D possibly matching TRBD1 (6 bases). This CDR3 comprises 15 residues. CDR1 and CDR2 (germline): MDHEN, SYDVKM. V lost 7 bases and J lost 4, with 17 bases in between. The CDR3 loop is CASTQLGQQGNTIYF. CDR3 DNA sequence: TGTGCCAGCACCCAGCTGGGACAACAGGGAAACACCATATATTTT.

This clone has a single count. CDR3 sequence reads: CASSLGLAGGVAGTDTQYF. The CDR3 DNA is TGCGCCAGCAGCTTGGGGCTAGCGGGGGGCGTAGCGGGCACAGATACGCAGTATTTT. The V call is TRBV5-1, the J call TRBJ2-3; 11 positions agree with TRBD2. The CDR3 extends over 19 amino acids. Looked up from germline, CDR1 is SGHRS and CDR2 is YFSETQ. V shed 0 bases, J shed 1 base, and the junction held 10 bases outside the gene matches.

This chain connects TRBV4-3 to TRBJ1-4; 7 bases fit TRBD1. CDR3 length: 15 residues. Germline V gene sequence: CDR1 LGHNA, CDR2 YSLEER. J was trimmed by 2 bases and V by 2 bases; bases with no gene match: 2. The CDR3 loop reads CASSQQTGTNEKLFF. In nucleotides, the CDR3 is TGCGCCAGCAGCCAACAGACAGGGACTAATGAAAAACTGTTTTTT.

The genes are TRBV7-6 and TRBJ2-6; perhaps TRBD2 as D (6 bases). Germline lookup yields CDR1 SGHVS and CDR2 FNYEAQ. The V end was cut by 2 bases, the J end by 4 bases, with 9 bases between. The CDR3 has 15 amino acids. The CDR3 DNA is TGTGCCAGCAGCTTAAACGCGGGGGGGGCCAACGTCCTGACTTTC. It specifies CASSLNAGGANVLTF.

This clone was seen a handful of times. This chain's CDR3 is CASSLTSGGAETQYF. The CDR3 DNA follows: TGTGCCAGCAGCCTTACTAGCGGGGGGGCGGAGACCCAGTACTTC. The chain recombines TRBV5-6 with TRBJ2-5; 13 positions agree with TRBD2. The germline gives CDR1 SGHDT, CDR2 YYEEEE. J was trimmed by 5 bases and V by 4 bases; bases with no gene match: 5. This CDR3 has 15 amino acids.

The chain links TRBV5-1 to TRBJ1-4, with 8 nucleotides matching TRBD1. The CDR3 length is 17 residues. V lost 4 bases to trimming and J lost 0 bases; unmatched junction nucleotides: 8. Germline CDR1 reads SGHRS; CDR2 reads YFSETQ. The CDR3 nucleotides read TGCGCCAGCAGCATGACTGACAGGGGCACAACTAATGAAAAACTGTTTTTT. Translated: CASSMTDRGTTNEKLFF.

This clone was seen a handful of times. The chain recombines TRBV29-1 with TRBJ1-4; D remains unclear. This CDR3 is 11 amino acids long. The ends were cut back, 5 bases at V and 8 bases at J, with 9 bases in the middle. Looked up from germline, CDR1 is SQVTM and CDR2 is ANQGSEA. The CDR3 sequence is CSVKRNEKLFF. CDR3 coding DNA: TGCAGCGTTAAGCGAAACGAAAAACTGTTTTTT.

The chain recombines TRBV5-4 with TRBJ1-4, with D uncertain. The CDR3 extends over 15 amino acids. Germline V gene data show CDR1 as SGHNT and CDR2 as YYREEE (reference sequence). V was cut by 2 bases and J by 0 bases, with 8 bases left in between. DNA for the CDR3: TGTGCCAGCAGCTTAGGCACAGCAACTAATGAAAAACTGTTTTTT. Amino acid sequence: CASSLGTATNEKLFF.

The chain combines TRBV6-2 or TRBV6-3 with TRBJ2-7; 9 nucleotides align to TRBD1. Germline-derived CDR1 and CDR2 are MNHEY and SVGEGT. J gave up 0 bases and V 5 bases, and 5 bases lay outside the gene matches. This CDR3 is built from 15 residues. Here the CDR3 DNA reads TGTGCCAGCAGTGGTTCGACAGGGGGCTCCTACGAGCAGTACTTC. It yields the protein CASSGSTGGSYEQYF.